Each of the 23 T cell receptor beta chains below was sequenced from the same sample in a study of blood T cell repertoires in COVID-19. TCRdb's copy holds only in-frame clones and misses some; the assay was immunoSEQ multiplex PCR. This sample has roughly 200,000 clones, with 80% to 85% found just once. Source material: peripheral blood. The receptors were gathered from a woman older than 75 with COVID-19, enrolled during active disease.

This chain joins TRBV6-5 and TRBJ1-6; D is undetermined. The germline CDR1 and CDR2 sequences are MNHEY and SVGAGI. The CDR3 extends over 13 amino acids. V shed 10 bases and J shed 0 bases, with 7 bases lying between them. The CDR3 here is CAICSSYNSPLHF. For the CDR3, the DNA is TGTGCCATATGTAGCTCCTATAATTCACCCCTCCACTTT.

This chain joins TRBV9 and TRBJ2-2; 10 nucleotides line up with TRBD1. The CDR3 runs to 15 residues. Germline lookup yields CDR1 SGDLS and CDR2 YYNGEE. V was pared by 5 bases and J by 4 bases, with 5 bases of the junction left unmatched. CDR3 residues: CASSPTGGLTGELFF. The CDR3, as DNA: TGTGCCAGCAGTCCGACAGGGGGCCTCACCGGGGAGCTGTTTTTT. The whole variable domain, remainder taken from reference TRBV9 and TRBJ2-2, is DSGVTQTPKHLITATGQRVTLRCSPRSGDLSVYWYQQSLDQGLQFLIQYYNGEERAKGNILERFSAQQFPDLHSELNLSSLELGDSALYFCASSPTGGLTGELFFGEGSRLTVL.

The chain has TRBV25-1 and TRBJ2-3; 8 nucleotides agree with TRBD2. The CDR3 extends over 15 amino acids. Germline V gene lookup returns CDR1 MGHDK and CDR2 SYGVNS. The J segment lost 3 bases and the V segment lost 3 bases, leaving 5 bases of the junction unmatched. The CDR3 coding sequence is TGTGCCAGCAGTGAGACGGGGGGGCCAACAGATACGCAGTATTTT. This codes for CASSETGGPTDTQYF.

The chain joins TRBV6-1 to TRBJ2-7, with 7 bases fitting TRBD1. Per germline, CDR1 MNHNS and CDR2 SASEGT. V lost 3 bases to trimming and J lost 1 base; unmatched junction nucleotides: 3. This CDR3 is 14 amino acids long. The CDR3 nucleotides are TGTGCCAGCAGTGAGACAGGGTTTTCCTACGAGCAGTACTTC. Translation gives CASSETGFSYEQYF.

The V and J genes are TRBV28 and TRBJ2-7; D is possibly TRBD2 (5 bases). In germline, CDR1 is MDHEN, CDR2 SYDVKM. V was clipped by 3 bases and J by 2 bases, with 8 bases between them. The CDR3 length is 13 residues. CDR3 sequence (DNA): TGTGCCAGCAGTTTCGGGAAAACCTACGAGCAGTACTTC. Its protein product is CASSFGKTYEQYF.

The chain combines TRBV9 with TRBJ1-3, with D possibly matching TRBD1 (5 bases). V lost 5 bases, J lost 0 bases, and 12 bases lay in between. This CDR3 region has 15 residues. CDR1 SGDLS and CDR2 YYNGEE come from the germline V gene. The CDR3 DNA sequence: TGTGCCAGCAGTGCGGGACCGATCTCTGGAAACACCATATATTTT. Its translation is CASSAGPISGNTIYF.

The V call is TRBV7-2, the J call TRBJ1-5; D remains ambiguous. V was shortened by 0 bases and J by 3 bases, with 9 bases between the two germline ends. CDR3 size: 15 residues. CDR1 is SGHTA, CDR2 FQGNSA, per germline. As DNA, the CDR3 is TGTGCCAGCAGCTTAGCGCCGAGTGCCAATCAGCCCCAGCATTTT. Translation: CASSLAPSANQPQHF.

The rearrangement uses TRBV5-1 and TRBJ1-1; 8 nucleotides align to TRBD1. J lost 5 bases, V lost 4 bases, and 7 bases had no gene match. The CDR3 consists of 14 residues. The V gene's germline CDR1 is SGHRS and CDR2 YFSETQ. In nucleotides, the CDR3 is TGCGCCAGCAGCGTGGGACAGGTGGGGACTGAAGCTTTCTTT. The encoded protein is CASSVGQVGTEAFF.

This clone has more than one count but fewer than ten. The V gene is TRBV19, the J gene TRBJ1-2; 7 positions match TRBD1. Germline assignment: CDR1 LNHDA and CDR2 SQIVND (reference sequence). CDR3 length equals 16 residues. With V trimmed by 1 base and J by 2 bases, 7 bases remained unmatched. CDR3 sequence (DNA): TGTGCCAGTAGTATAGTCGTAGGGGGCGGAAACTATGGCTACACCTTC. Its translation: CASSIVVGGGNYGYTF. Complete variable domain (other parts from reference TRBV19 and TRBJ1-2): DGGITQSPKYLFRKEGQNVTLSCEQNLNHDAMYWYRQDPGQGLRLIYYSQIVNDFQKGDIAEGYSVSREKKESFPLTVTSAQKNPTAFYLCASSIVVGGGNYGYTFGSGTRLTVV.

The rearrangement uses TRBV19 and TRBJ1-2; D remains ambiguous. CDR1 and CDR2 from the germline V gene are LNHDA and SQIVND (reference sequence). The CDR3 totals 14 residues. The ends were cut back, 10 bases at V and 11 bases at J, with 26 bases in the middle. The CDR3 region has the DNA TGTGCCACCACCACGTCCGTTACCTCTGGAGGGTACACCTTC. It specifies CATTTSVTSGGYTF.

The rearrangement links TRBV5-6 to TRBJ2-7; 7 nucleotides match TRBD1. The V and J ends lost 0 bases and 2 bases, in that order; junction bases with no gene match: 8. The CDR3 runs 16 residues. CDR1 and CDR2 from the germline V gene are SGHDT and YYEEEE. Written as DNA, the CDR3 is TGTGCCAGCAGCTTGGTTGGCCAGGGGGATACCTACGAGCAGTACGTC. Translation: CASSLVGQGDTYEQYV.

This clone has only a few counts. V usage is TRBV28 and J usage is TRBJ2-7; TRBD1 is a possible D gene (5 bases). Per the germline V gene, CDR1 is MDHEN and CDR2 is SYDVKM. This CDR3 has 12 amino acids. V was clipped by 6 bases and J by 0 bases, with 6 bases between them. The CDR3 coding sequence is TGTGCCAGCAGGACAGTCTCCTACGAGCAGTACTTC. It yields the protein CASRTVSYEQYF.

The rearrangement joins TRBV3-1 (or the pseudogene TRBV3-2) to TRBJ2-7; D is perhaps TRBD2 (6 bases). There are 14 residues in the CDR3. V was clipped by 1 base and J by 0 bases, with 7 bases between them. Germline CDR1 and CDR2: LGHDT and YNNKEL (reference sequence). The DNA for the CDR3 is TGTGCCAGCAGCCAAGTGGAGGGCTCCTACGAGCAGTACTTC. Its protein is CASSQVEGSYEQYF.

The chain uses TRBV5-4 and TRBJ2-3, with 10 bases lining up with TRBD2. CDR1 and CDR2 (germline): SGHNT, YYREEE (reference sequence). The CDR3 runs 15 residues. Losses at the gene ends were 1 base for V and 7 bases for J; bases not matched to a gene: 6. The CDR3 reads CASSLQRGGDNTQYF. DNA of the CDR3: TGTGCCAGCAGCTTGCAGCGGGGGGGGGACAATACGCAGTATTTT.

CDR3 in DNA: TGTGCCAGCAGTGAAGGCAGGGGGGATTTCTTT. Amino acid sequence: CASSEGRGDFF. The V call is TRBV6-1, the J call TRBJ1-1; 7 positions match TRBD1. Germline lookup yields CDR1 MNHNS and CDR2 SASEGT. The CDR3 spans 11 residues. The V gene end was trimmed by 1 base and the J gene end by 13 bases; junction bases not matched to a gene: 3.

The rearrangement links TRBV4-2 to TRBJ2-2, with D possibly being TRBD1 (5 bases). The germline V gene has CDR1 LGHNA and CDR2 YNFKEQ. V was trimmed by 4 bases and J by 1 base, leaving 13 bases between them. CDR3 length equals 16 residues. Here the CDR3 reads CASSPKVQGNTGELFF. The CDR3 DNA follows: TGTGCCAGCAGCCCCAAGGTTCAGGGGAACACCGGGGAGCTGTTTTTT.

DNA of the CDR3: TGTGCCAGTAGACGTGCCCCGGGGGACGGAATCTCTGGAAACACCATATATTTT. This encodes CASRRAPGDGISGNTIYF. J is TRBJ1-3 and V is TRBV19; D perhaps matches TRBD1 (5 bases). The V gene's germline CDR1 is LNHDA and CDR2 SQIVND (reference sequence). This CDR3 has 18 amino acids. The germline V and J ends were trimmed by 6 bases and 0 bases, with 21 bases remaining between them.

The chain uses TRBV9 and TRBJ2-5, with 9 bases matching TRBD1. The CDR3 contains 14 residues. J was trimmed by 3 bases and V by 4 bases; bases with no gene match: 4. Germline CDR1 is SGDLS and CDR2 is YYNGEE. CDR3 region: CASSPGTGKETQYF. DNA for the CDR3: TGTGCCAGCAGCCCTGGGACAGGGAAAGAGACCCAGTACTTC.

The V call is TRBV6-5, the J call TRBJ1-5; 7 bases match TRBD1. The CDR3 sequence is 12 residues long. V shed 8 bases and J 8 bases; nucleotides not matched to a gene: 6. The V gene's germline CDR1 is MNHEY and CDR2 SVGAGI. The chain's CDR3 is CASSTGPEPQHF. The CDR3 coding sequence is TGTGCCAGCTCGACAGGGCCTGAGCCCCAGCATTTT.

CDR3 sequence: CAWKTSGGTTGELFF. In DNA, the CDR3 is TGTGCCTGGAAAACTAGCGGGGGGACCACCGGGGAGCTGTTTTTT. The chain is built from TRBV30 and TRBJ2-2, with 12 bases aligning to TRBD2. Unmatched junction bases numbered 4, after V lost 4 bases and J lost 4 bases. Germline assignment: CDR1 GTSNPN and CDR2 SVGIG (reference sequence). The CDR3 is 15 amino acids.

The rearrangement uses TRBV2 and TRBJ1-6; 11 bases match TRBD1. The germline V gene has CDR1 SNHLY and CDR2 FYNNEI. The CDR3 spans 15 residues. The V gene end was trimmed by 6 bases and the J gene end by 7 bases; junction bases not matched to a gene: 5. CDR3 loop: CASSLDRGRNSPLHF. The CDR3 DNA reads TGTGCCAGCAGCTTGGACAGGGGGCGCAATTCACCCCTCCACTTT. Complete variable domain (other parts from reference TRBV2 and TRBJ1-6): EPEVTQTPSHQVTQMGQEVILRCVPISNHLYFYWYRQILGQKVEFLVSFYNNEISEKSEIFDDQFSVERPDGSNFTLKIRSTKLEDSAMYFCASSLDRGRNSPLHFGNGTRLTVT.

The chain is built from TRBV19 and TRBJ2-4, with D tentatively TRBD2 (5 bases). Trimming took off 3 bases at V and 7 bases at J, with 13 bases between the two ends. This CDR3 is built from 14 residues. Looked up from germline, CDR1 is LNHDA and CDR2 is SQIVND (reference sequence). DNA of the CDR3: TGTGCCAGTAGTATGAAGCCCGGGATCAACATTCAGTACTTC. It specifies CASSMKPGINIQYF.

The genes are TRBV5-1 and TRBJ2-5, with 13 bases aligning to TRBD2. This CDR3 is built from 15 residues. The ends lost 4 bases at V and 2 bases at J; junction bases unmatched: 2. CDR1 SGHRS and CDR2 YFSETQ come from the germline V gene. The CDR3 reads CASSPGLAGQETQYF. The CDR3 DNA follows: TGCGCCAGCAGCCCGGGACTAGCGGGGCAAGAGACCCAGTACTTC.